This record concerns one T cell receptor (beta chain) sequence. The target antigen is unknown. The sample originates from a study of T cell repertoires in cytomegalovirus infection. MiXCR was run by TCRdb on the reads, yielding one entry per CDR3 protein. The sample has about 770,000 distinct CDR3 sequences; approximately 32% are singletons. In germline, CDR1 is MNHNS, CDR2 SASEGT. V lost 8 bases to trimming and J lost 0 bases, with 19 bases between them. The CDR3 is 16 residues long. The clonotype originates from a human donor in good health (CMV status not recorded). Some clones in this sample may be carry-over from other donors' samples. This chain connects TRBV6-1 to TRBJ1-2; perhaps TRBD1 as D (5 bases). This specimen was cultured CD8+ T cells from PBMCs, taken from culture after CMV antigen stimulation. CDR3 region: CASGPTRQTTNYGYTF. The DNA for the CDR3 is TGTGCCAGCGGCCCAACCCGACAGACTACTAACTATGGCTACACCTTC.